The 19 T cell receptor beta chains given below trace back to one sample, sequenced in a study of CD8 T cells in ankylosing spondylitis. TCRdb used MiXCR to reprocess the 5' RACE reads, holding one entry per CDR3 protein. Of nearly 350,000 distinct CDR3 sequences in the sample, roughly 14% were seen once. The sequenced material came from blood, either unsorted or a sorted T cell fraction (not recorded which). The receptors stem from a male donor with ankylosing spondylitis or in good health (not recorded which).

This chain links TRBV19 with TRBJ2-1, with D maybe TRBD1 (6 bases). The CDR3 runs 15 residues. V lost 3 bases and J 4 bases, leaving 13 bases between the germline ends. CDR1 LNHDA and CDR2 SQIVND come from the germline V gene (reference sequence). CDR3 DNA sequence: TGTGCCAGTAGTATTGGCACAGGGATGTACAATGAGCAGTTCTTC. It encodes CASSIGTGMYNEQFF.

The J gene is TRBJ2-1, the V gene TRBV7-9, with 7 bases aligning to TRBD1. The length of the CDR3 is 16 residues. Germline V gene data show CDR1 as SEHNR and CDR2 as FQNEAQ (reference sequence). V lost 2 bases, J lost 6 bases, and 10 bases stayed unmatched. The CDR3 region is CASSLIGTVQVNEQFF. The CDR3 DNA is TGTGCCAGCAGCTTAATCGGGACAGTCCAGGTCAATGAGCAGTTCTTC. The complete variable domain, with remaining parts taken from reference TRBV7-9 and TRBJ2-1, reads DTGVSQNPRHKITKRGQNVTFRCDPISEHNRLYWYRQTLGQGPEFLTYFQNEAQLEKSRLLSDRFSAERPKGSFSTLEIQRTEQGDSAMYLCASSLIGTVQVNEQFFGPGTRLTVL.

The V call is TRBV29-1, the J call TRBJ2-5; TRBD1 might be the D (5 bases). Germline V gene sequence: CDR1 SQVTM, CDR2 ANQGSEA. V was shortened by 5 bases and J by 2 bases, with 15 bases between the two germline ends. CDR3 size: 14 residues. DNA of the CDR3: TGCAGCGTTCAAACAAGGCAGGGTCAAGAGACCCAGTACTTC. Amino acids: CSVQTRQGQETQYF. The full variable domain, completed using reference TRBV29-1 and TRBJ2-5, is SAVISQKPSRDICQRGTSLTIQCQVDSQVTMMFWYRQQPGQSLTLIATANQGSEATYESGFVIDKFPISRPNLTFSTLTVSNMSPEDSSIYLCSVQTRQGQETQYFGPGTRLLVL.

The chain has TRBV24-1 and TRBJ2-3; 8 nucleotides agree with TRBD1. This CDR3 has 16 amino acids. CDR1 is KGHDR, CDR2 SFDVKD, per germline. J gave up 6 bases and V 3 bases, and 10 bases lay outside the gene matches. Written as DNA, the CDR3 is TGTGCCACCAGTGATACCCGGGACAGGTGGCTGGATACGCAGTATTTT. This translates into CATSDTRDRWLDTQYF.

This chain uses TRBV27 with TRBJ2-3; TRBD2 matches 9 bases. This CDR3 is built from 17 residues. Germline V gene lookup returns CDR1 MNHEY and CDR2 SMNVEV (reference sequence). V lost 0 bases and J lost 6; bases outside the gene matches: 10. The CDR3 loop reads CASSLSPPRGGWDTQYF. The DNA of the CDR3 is TGTGCCAGCAGTTTATCTCCCCCGCGGGGGGGCTGGGATACGCAGTATTTT.

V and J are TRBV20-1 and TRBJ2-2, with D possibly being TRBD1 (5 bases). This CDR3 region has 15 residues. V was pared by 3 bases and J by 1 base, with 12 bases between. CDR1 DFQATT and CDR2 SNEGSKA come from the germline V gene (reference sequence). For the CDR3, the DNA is TGCAGTGCTAGGGCGGCTAGGGGGAACACCGGGGAGCTGTTTTTT. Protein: CSARAARGNTGELFF.

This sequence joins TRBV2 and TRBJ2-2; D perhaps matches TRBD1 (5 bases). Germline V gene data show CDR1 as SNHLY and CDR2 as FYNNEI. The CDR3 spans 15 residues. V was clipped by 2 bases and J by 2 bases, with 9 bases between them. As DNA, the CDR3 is TGTGCCAGCAGTGAAAGGACACTTAACACCGGGGAGCTGTTTTTT. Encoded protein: CASSERTLNTGELFF.

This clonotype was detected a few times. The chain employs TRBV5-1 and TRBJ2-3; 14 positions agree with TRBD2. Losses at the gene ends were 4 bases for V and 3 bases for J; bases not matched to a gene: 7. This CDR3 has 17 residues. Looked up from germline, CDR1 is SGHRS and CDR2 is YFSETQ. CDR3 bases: TGCGCCAGCAGCAGACCCGGGACTAGCGGGGGAACAGATACGCAGTATTTT. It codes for CASSRPGTSGGTDTQYF.

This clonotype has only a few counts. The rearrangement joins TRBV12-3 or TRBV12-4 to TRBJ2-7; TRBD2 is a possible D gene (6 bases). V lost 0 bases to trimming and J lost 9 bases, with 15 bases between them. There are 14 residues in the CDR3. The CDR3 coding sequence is TGTGCCAGCAGTTTAGCGTTAGCGGCTTTTGGGCAGTACTTC. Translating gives CASSLALAAFGQYF.

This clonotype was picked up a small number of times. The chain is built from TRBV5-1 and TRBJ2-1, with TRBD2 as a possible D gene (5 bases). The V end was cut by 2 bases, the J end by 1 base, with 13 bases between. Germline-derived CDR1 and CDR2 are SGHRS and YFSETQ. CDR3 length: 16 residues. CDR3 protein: CASSFEPGGSYNEQFF. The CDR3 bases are TGCGCCAGCAGCTTTGAACCTGGAGGATCCTACAATGAGCAGTTCTTC.

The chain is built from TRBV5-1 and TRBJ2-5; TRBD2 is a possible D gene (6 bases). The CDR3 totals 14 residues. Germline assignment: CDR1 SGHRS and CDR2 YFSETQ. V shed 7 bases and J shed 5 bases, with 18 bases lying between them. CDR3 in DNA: TGCGCCAGCCATCCCACGGGACTGGCGGAGACCCAGTACTTC. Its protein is CASHPTGLAETQYF.

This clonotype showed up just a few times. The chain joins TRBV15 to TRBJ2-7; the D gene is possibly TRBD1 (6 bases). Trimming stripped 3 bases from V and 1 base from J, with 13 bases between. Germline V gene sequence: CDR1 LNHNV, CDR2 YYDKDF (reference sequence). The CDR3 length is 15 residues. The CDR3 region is CATSRDSPRSYEQYF. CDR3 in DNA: TGTGCCACCAGCAGGGACAGCCCACGGTCCTACGAGCAGTACTTC.

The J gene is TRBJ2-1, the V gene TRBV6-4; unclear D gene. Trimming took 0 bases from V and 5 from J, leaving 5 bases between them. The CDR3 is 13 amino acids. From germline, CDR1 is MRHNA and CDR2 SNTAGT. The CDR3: CASSDSTNNEQFF. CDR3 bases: TGTGCCAGCAGTGACTCGACAAACAATGAGCAGTTCTTC.

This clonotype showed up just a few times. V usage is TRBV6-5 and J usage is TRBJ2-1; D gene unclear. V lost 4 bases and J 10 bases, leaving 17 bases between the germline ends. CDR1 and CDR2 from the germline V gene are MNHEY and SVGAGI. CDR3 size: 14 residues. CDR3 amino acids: CASSSIRSGVEQFF. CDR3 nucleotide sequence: TGTGCCAGCAGTTCGATTCGGTCTGGCGTGGAGCAGTTCTTC.

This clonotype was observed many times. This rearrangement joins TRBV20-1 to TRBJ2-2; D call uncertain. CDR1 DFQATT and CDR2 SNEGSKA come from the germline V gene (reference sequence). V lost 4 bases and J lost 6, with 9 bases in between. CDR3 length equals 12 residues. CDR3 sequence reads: CSAKATAGELFF. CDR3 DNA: TGCAGTGCTAAGGCTACCGCCGGGGAGCTGTTTTTT.

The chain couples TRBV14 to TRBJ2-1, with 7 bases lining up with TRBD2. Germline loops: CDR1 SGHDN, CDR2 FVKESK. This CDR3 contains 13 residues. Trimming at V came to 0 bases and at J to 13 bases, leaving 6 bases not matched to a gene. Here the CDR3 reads CASSQDMGRAQFF. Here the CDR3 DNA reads TGTGCCAGCAGCCAAGATATGGGGAGGGCCCAGTTCTTC.

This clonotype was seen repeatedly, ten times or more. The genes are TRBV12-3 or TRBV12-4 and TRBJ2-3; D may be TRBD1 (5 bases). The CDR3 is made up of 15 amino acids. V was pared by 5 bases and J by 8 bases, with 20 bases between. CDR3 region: CASSRPGPKGATQYF. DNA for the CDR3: TGTGCCAGCAGTCGTCCGGGTCCTAAAGGGGCTACGCAGTATTTT.

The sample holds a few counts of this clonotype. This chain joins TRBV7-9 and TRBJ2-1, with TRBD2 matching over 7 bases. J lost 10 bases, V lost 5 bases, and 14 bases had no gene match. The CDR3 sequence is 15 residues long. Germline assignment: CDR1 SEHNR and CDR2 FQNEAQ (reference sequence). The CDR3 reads CASSPSTSPANEQFF. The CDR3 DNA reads TGTGCCAGCAGCCCTTCGACTAGCCCTGCCAACGAGCAGTTCTTC.

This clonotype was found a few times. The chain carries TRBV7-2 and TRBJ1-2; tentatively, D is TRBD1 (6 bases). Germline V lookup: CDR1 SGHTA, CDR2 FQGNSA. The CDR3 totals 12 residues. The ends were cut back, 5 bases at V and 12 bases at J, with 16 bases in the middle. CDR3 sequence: CASSPRGAAHTF. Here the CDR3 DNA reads TGTGCCAGCAGCCCCCGGGGGGCTGCCCACACCTTC. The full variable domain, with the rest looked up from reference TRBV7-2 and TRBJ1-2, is GAGVSQSPSNKVTEKGKDVELRCDPISGHTALYWYRQSLGQGLEFLIYFQGNSAPDKSGLPSDRFSAERTGGSVSTLTIQRTQQEDSAVYLCASSPRGAAHTFGSGTRLTVV.